This entry is about one T cell receptor beta chain. This record belongs to a study of neoadjuvant anti-PD-1 for oral cavity cancer. Measured with immunoSEQ multiplex PCR; TCRdb has only the in-frame clones, and not every one. This table holds tens of thousands of clones, around a quarter found once. The CDR3 loop spans 17 amino acids. The junction had 7 bases not matched to a gene; V was cut back by 1 base and J by 5 bases. Looked up from germline, CDR1 is SGDLS and CDR2 is YYNGEE. Documented time point: after neoadjuvant nivolumab, at surgical resection. This clonotype was obtained from a person between 35 and 79 years old with oral cavity squamous cell carcinoma. V gene TRBV9 combines with J gene TRBJ2-7, with 15 positions matching TRBD2. The sequencing used tumor tissue, collected after nivolumab (anti-PD-1) treatment. This CDR3 reads CASSVSGTSGGLNEQYF. DNA of the CDR3: TGTGCCAGCAGCGTAAGCGGGACTAGCGGGGGGTTGAACGAGCAGTACTTC. Complete variable domain (other parts from reference TRBV9 and TRBJ2-7): DSGVTQTPKHLITATGQRVTLRCSPRSGDLSVYWYQQSLDQGLQFLIQYYNGEERAKGNILERFSAQQFPDLHSELNLSSLELGDSALYFCASSVSGTSGGLNEQYFGPGTRLTVT.